This TCR beta chain was captured in a study of OX40 agonist ivuxolimab in advanced cancers. The wider study: Patients in dose escalation had liver, melanoma, kidney or head and neck cancers.

The CDR3 has 17 amino acids. With 2 bases removed from V and 1 base from J, the gap between germline ends came to 15 bases. CDR1 is MGHRA, CDR2 YSYEKL, per germline. Remarks on this clone: Its antigen is currently unknown.

Study-level findings and limits: Dose levels from 0.1 to 3.0 mg/kg saw CD4+ and CD8+ blood T cells expand clonally by week 6.

Profiled with immunoSEQ multiplex PCR; TCRdb holds only in-frame clones, not every one. The sample has 35,000 or so clones; about 77% are singletons. The sample here was CD4+ or CD8+ T cells sorted from blood, taken in a trial of the OX40 agonist ivuxolimab. This clonotype was sampled from an adult with an advanced solid tumor such as melanoma, head and neck, liver or kidney cancer. The chain links TRBV4-1 to TRBJ2-1; D is possibly TRBD1 (6 bases). The CDR3 region is CASSQKTGPRSYNEQFF. The CDR3 bases are TGCGCCAGCAGCCAAAAAACAGGGCCCCGGTCCTACAATGAGCAGTTCTTC.